This TCR beta chain was recorded in a study of blood T cell repertoires in COVID-19 (dated by TCRdb to the early 2020s). A note on the overall study: Samples covering the acute and convalescent phases of COVID-19 were provided by collaborators in the United States, Italy and Spain. The prospective study material was composed of cDNA or gDNA derived from T cells, B-cell-depleted T cells, or PBMCs. The dataset comprised deeply sampled blood TCRbeta repertoires from subjects exposed to, actively infected with, or recovered from COVID-19. A freely available public database, intended as a resource for researchers studying the immune response to SARS-CoV-2, is where the repertoires were released. The samples were drawn from two sources: the first 160 participants of the ongoing ImmuneRACE study, and 1,200 or so subjects contributed by 6 global collaborators. The sample metadata nearly always contained a de-identified subject ID, COVID-19 status, age in years and sex. Where available, HLA class I and class II types were obtained from metadata supplied by the sample provider rather than from assay-based typing. Study-wide conclusions, independent of this receptor: How much clinical and demographic metadata was included differed by source and by participant, and the metadata was provided uncurated.

Each collaborating institution followed its own protocols to collect whole blood in K2EDTA tubes. For TCRbeta analysis, collaborators shipped samples in one of three forms: frozen whole blood, isolated PBMCs, or DNA extracted from either of those sample types. From cysteine to phenylalanine, the CDR3 is 17 amino acids long. The only DNA kept is the CDR3, 51 bases in frame from the first base. V trim: 4 bases; J trim: 4 bases; unmatched bases: 13. CDR1 SGHDT and CDR2 YYEEEE were looked up in the germline V gene. The immunoSEQ Assay, a bias-controlled multiplex PCR, was used to amplify TCRbeta CDR3 regions from genomic DNA. The authors' pipeline ran thus. Within the assay, amplification of reference gene primers was used to estimate how many nucleated cells each sample contained. To quantify the absolute abundance of each unique TCRbeta CDR3 rearrangement, sequence reads were collapsed and filtered. For each sample, productive Simpson clonality was calculated as the square root of Simpson's diversity index across productive rearrangements. TCRdb provides this immuneACCESS table in a form limited to in-frame rearrangements. Some clones are lacking; in checked studies, under half of them reflect an unresolved V gene, and why the rest are absent is not known. V, J and clone size reflect that table, while D and trimming were determined from the DNA. The sample profile shows some 130,000 clones; roughly 91% of them were found once. The top ten constitute 18% of the sample.

Concerning this clone: It has no known antigen specificity. Within one base of it there is no much larger clone, and no base qualities were kept.

The sequence was collected from a man aged 45-60 years with active or convalescent COVID-19. Sequencing input: peripheral blood. The rearrangement combines TRBV5-6 with TRBJ1-3; 8 junctional bases match TRBD1. The DNA sequence follows: TGTGCCAGCAGCCTCAGGGGGCCCAGGCCGGAAGGAAACACCATATATTTT. This translates into CASSLRGPRPEGNTIYF.